These 24 T cell receptor beta chains originate from one sample sequenced in a study of blood T cell repertoires in COVID-19. Only in-frame clones appear in the TCRdb table, and some are missing; sequencing was by immunoSEQ multiplex PCR. The data contain 160,000 or so clones, about four fifths of them singletons. Sequenced sample: peripheral blood. The receptors here all came from a woman aged 80 or older with acute or convalescent COVID-19.

The chain links TRBV19 to TRBJ1-4, with TRBD1 identical over 7 bases. The germline gives CDR1 LNHDA, CDR2 SQIVND (reference sequence). The J segment lost 3 bases and the V segment lost 7 bases, leaving 8 bases of the junction unmatched. The CDR3 is 15 residues long. The CDR3 DNA sequence: TGTGCCAGTACCCCGACAGGGAGATCTAATGAAAAACTGTTTTTT. This codes for CASTPTGRSNEKLFF.

The genes are TRBV6-1 and TRBJ1-6; 9 bases agree with TRBD1. The CDR3 is 16 amino acids. V lost 2 bases, J lost 10 bases, and 9 bases stayed unmatched. Germline CDR1 and CDR2: MNHNS and SASEGT. CDR3 DNA: TGTGCCAGCAGTGAAAATCACGGGACAGGGCTGTCACCCCTCCACTTT. This sequence encodes CASSENHGTGLSPLHF.

In this sample, this clone turned up once. The chain combines TRBV5-1 with TRBJ1-2; D is perhaps TRBD1 (5 bases). This CDR3 is 16 amino acids long. Trimming took off 4 bases at V and 5 bases at J, with 21 bases between the two ends. The germline gives CDR1 SGHRS, CDR2 YFSETQ. The CDR3 loop reads CASSPGSGLGGYGYTF. DNA of the CDR3: TGCGCCAGCAGCCCCGGCTCAGGTTTGGGGGGGTATGGCTACACCTTC.

The chain employs TRBV6-1 and TRBJ1-2; 9 nucleotides line up with TRBD1. Looked up from germline, CDR1 is MNHNS and CDR2 is SASEGT. J gave up 7 bases and V 3 bases, and 12 bases lay outside the gene matches. The CDR3 runs to 16 residues. CDR3 nucleotide sequence: TGTGCCAGCAGTGATGGGATGAGGACAGGGGTCTTTGGCTACACCTTC. Amino acid sequence: CASSDGMRTGVFGYTF.

The chain carries TRBV7-3 and TRBJ2-2, with 7 bases matching TRBD2. CDR1 is SGHTA and CDR2 is FQGTGA in the germline V gene. J gave up 1 base and V 6 bases, and 5 bases lay outside the gene matches. This CDR3 has 15 amino acids. The CDR3 region is CASRPGGVNTGELFF. The CDR3 DNA reads as TGTGCCAGCAGACCTGGGGGGGTGAACACCGGGGAGCTGTTTTTT.

The chain is built from TRBV7-9 and TRBJ1-5; D is uncertain. The CDR3 runs 13 residues. V was pared by 5 bases and J by 4 bases, with 9 bases between. Germline lookup yields CDR1 SEHNR and CDR2 FQNEAQ (reference sequence). CDR3 DNA sequence: TGTGCCAGCAGCCCGACTGAGAATCAGCCCCAGCATTTT. Translation gives CASSPTENQPQHF.

The count of this clone is one. The V and J genes are TRBV29-1 and TRBJ1-1; D unclear. The CDR3 has 13 residues. Germline V gene lookup returns CDR1 SQVTM and CDR2 ANQGSEA. With 3 bases removed from V and 2 bases from J, the gap between germline ends came to 10 bases. In nucleotides, the CDR3 is TGCAGCGTTGACGAGGTGGTCAACACTGAAGCTTTCTTT. Its translation: CSVDEVVNTEAFF.

The rearrangement joins TRBV10-2 to TRBJ1-2; D is ambiguous. Germline assignment: CDR1 WSHSY and CDR2 SAAADI. The CDR3 has 13 residues. Between the trimmed V and J ends, which lost 2 bases and 7 bases, there was a span of 11 bases. CDR3 in DNA: TGCGCCAGCAGTGAGGCCGGGGTTAGTGGCTACACCTTC. Residues: CASSEAGVSGYTF.

The rearrangement links TRBV5-1 to TRBJ2-3; 8 bases match TRBD1. Germline trimming cut 3 bases from V and 1 base from J; bases unmatched to any gene: 4. The CDR3 extends over 15 amino acids. The germline V gene has CDR1 SGHRS and CDR2 YFSETQ. The CDR3: CASSSSGQGTDTQYF. CDR3 DNA sequence: TGCGCCAGCAGCTCGTCGGGACAGGGCACAGATACGCAGTATTTT.

Only one count was recorded for this clone. V and J are TRBV6-5 and TRBJ1-2, with TRBD1 identical over 10 bases. The CDR3 loop spans 16 amino acids. The germline gives CDR1 MNHEY, CDR2 SVGAGI. The junction had 4 bases not matched to a gene; V was cut back by 0 bases and J by 3 bases. Written as DNA, the CDR3 is TGTGCCAGCAGTTACTCGAGACAGGGGGCTCACTATGGCTACACCTTC. It specifies CASSYSRQGAHYGYTF.

The chain couples TRBV28 to TRBJ1-2, with a weak D call TRBD1 (6 bases). Germline V CDR1 and CDR2: MDHEN, SYDVKM. V was trimmed by 2 bases and J by 8 bases, leaving 27 bases between them. The CDR3 spans 18 residues. The CDR3 DNA follows: TGTGCCAGCAGTTTAACCCGCCACAGAGTAGCCACAGGGTTCGGCTACACCTTC. Translated: CASSLTRHRVATGFGYTF.

This chain uses TRBV5-1 with TRBJ2-3, with 7 nucleotides matching TRBD1. This CDR3 contains 15 residues. In germline, CDR1 is SGHRS, CDR2 YFSETQ. After removal of 6 bases from V and 3 bases from J, the junction contained 10 bases not matched to a gene. CDR3 in amino acids: CASTIRQGGTDTQYF. The CDR3 DNA is TGCGCCAGCACCATTCGACAGGGTGGGACAGATACGCAGTATTTT.

The CDR3 DNA reads TGTGCCTGGAGTGGTTTACAGTATAGCAATCAGCCCCAGCATTTT. Amino acids: CAWSGLQYSNQPQHF. The chain is built from TRBV30 and TRBJ1-5; D unclear. The CDR3 length is 15 residues. Trimming left V 1 base short and J 0 bases short, with 10 bases between. Germline-derived CDR1 and CDR2 are GTSNPN and SVGIG (reference sequence).

The V gene is TRBV5-1, the J gene TRBJ2-4, with 10 bases fitting TRBD1. The CDR3 is made up of 15 amino acids. V shed 3 bases and J 5 bases; nucleotides not matched to a gene: 5. Germline V gives CDR1 SGHRS, CDR2 YFSETQ. Written as DNA, the CDR3 is TGCGCCAGCAGCTACCCCGGGACAGGGGAAAACATTCAGTACTTC. It translates to CASSYPGTGENIQYF.

The rearrangement uses TRBV5-6 and TRBJ2-7, with a weak D call TRBD2 (6 bases). The CDR3 loop spans 15 amino acids. CDR1 is SGHDT, CDR2 YYEEEE, per germline. Between the trimmed V and J ends, which lost 3 bases and 2 bases, there was a span of 15 bases. CDR3 region: CASSYKSGTAYEQYF. CDR3 coding DNA: TGTGCCAGCAGCTATAAATCTGGGACTGCCTACGAGCAGTACTTC.

This clone showed up just a few times. The chain has TRBV2 and TRBJ2-5; 9 bases are shared with TRBD1. V shed 6 bases and J 4 bases; nucleotides not matched to a gene: 12. This CDR3 is 16 amino acids long. Germline CDR1 SNHLY, CDR2 FYNNEI. The CDR3 region has the DNA TGTGCCAGCAGGGATCACACAGGGGGCCGTTTAGAGACCCAGTACTTC. Protein sequence: CASRDHTGGRLETQYF.

The rearrangement links TRBV5-5 to TRBJ2-3; D uncertain. This CDR3 contains 14 residues. The V gene's germline CDR1 is SGHKS and CDR2 YYEKEE (reference sequence). Trimming stripped 5 bases from V and 2 bases from J, with 12 bases between. CDR3 residues: CASSYFGPTDTQYF. DNA for the CDR3: TGTGCCAGCAGTTATTTCGGTCCCACAGATACGCAGTATTTT.

The chain employs TRBV6-6 and TRBJ1-5, with 9 positions matching TRBD1. The ends lost 7 bases at V and 6 bases at J; junction bases unmatched: 13. The CDR3 is 16 amino acids. Germline loops: CDR1 MNHNY, CDR2 SVGAGI (reference sequence). The CDR3 loop is CASNSAPGTGSQPQHF. DNA of the CDR3: TGTGCCAGCAATTCTGCTCCCGGGACAGGGAGTCAGCCCCAGCATTTT.

The chain has TRBV2 and TRBJ1-2; TRBD1 matches 8 bases. The V and J ends lost 4 bases and 4 bases, in that order; junction bases with no gene match: 8. Germline CDR1 SNHLY, CDR2 FYNNEI. The CDR3 sequence is 15 residues long. The CDR3, as DNA: TGTGCCAGCAGTGGACCGACAGGGGACCCCTATGGCTACACCTTC. It translates to CASSGPTGDPYGYTF.

This clone was observed a single time. This chain joins TRBV5-1 and TRBJ2-3, with no clear D. With 2 bases removed from V and 2 bases from J, the gap between germline ends came to 6 bases. The CDR3 spans 13 residues. CDR1 is SGHRS, CDR2 YFSETQ, per germline. CDR3 in amino acids: CASSFGSTDTQYF. The CDR3 region has the DNA TGCGCCAGCAGCTTCGGGTCCACAGATACGCAGTATTTT.

The V call is TRBV19, the J call TRBJ1-1; TRBD1 is a possible D gene (5 bases). The V gene lost 2 bases and the J gene lost 7 bases, with 11 bases spanning the gap. This CDR3 has 13 amino acids. Germline lookup yields CDR1 LNHDA and CDR2 SQIVND (reference sequence). The CDR3 nucleotides read TGTGCCAGTAGTATACAGGGTAGGCTTGAAGCTTTCTTT. It codes for CASSIQGRLEAFF.

The chain uses TRBV5-8 and TRBJ1-2; 7 nucleotides agree with TRBD1. This CDR3 spans 16 amino acids. The J segment lost 0 bases and the V segment lost 7 bases, leaving 12 bases of the junction unmatched. Germline values: CDR1 SGHTS, CDR2 YDEGEE. CDR3 sequence: CASLKGQEAANYGYTF. In DNA, the CDR3 is TGTGCCAGCCTGAAAGGACAGGAGGCGGCTAACTATGGCTACACCTTC.

The genes are TRBV29-1 and TRBJ2-4; possible D gene TRBD2, 7 bases. The CDR3 is made up of 14 amino acids. The germline CDR1 and CDR2 sequences are SQVTM and ANQGSEA. The V gene lost 6 bases and the J gene lost 3 bases, with 15 bases spanning the gap. CDR3 nucleotides: TGCAGCGTGAGAGGGGGGGTAGTCAAAAACATTCAGTACTTC. It codes for CSVRGGVVKNIQYF. The whole variable domain, filled in from reference TRBV29-1 and TRBJ2-4, reads SAVISQKPSRDICQRGTSLTIQCQVDSQVTMMFWYRQQPGQSLTLIATANQGSEATYESGFVIDKFPISRPNLTFSTLTVSNMSPEDSSIYLCSVRGGVVKNIQYFGAGTRLSVL.

The chain couples TRBV5-1 to TRBJ1-1; tentative D call: TRBD1 (5 bases). CDR3 size: 16 residues. CDR1 is SGHRS and CDR2 is YFSETQ in the germline V gene. With 0 bases removed from V and 0 bases from J, the gap between germline ends came to 12 bases. The CDR3 protein is CASSLAKGLVNTEAFF. DNA of the CDR3: TGCGCCAGCAGCTTGGCCAAGGGGCTGGTGAACACTGAAGCTTTCTTT. The full variable domain, its missing parts supplied by reference TRBV5-1 and TRBJ1-1, is KAGVTQTPRYLIKTRGQQVTLSCSPISGHRSVSWYQQTPGQGLQFLFEYFSETQRNKGNFPGRFSGRQFSNSRSEMNVSTLELGDSALYLCASSLAKGLVNTEAFFGQGTRLTVV.